Reported below is one T cell receptor beta chain. Its antigen is undetermined. The assay was immunoSEQ multiplex PCR, and TCRdb's table has in-frame clones only and misses some. The sample yields roughly 92,000 clones, 84% seen once. Patients were ruled out by autoimmune disease history or systemic immunosuppression. Germline CDR1 reads SGDLS; CDR2 reads YYNGEE. The V and J ends lost 0 bases and 3 bases respectively, with 12 bases between them. CDR3 size: 15 residues. This entry belongs to a study of OX40 agonist ivuxolimab in advanced cancers. Study information: Checkpoint inhibitors had been given previously to under 50% of patients.

Broader study findings: At doses 0.1 to 3.0 mg/kg, CD4+ and CD8+ clones expanded.

The chain uses TRBV9 and TRBJ1-1, with D possibly TRBD1 on 5 matching bases. The source is an adult with an advanced solid tumor such as melanoma, head and neck, liver or kidney cancer. The sequences come from CD4+ or CD8+ T cells sorted from blood, collected in a trial of the OX40 agonist ivuxolimab. The CDR3 sequence: CASSVVAGMDTEAFF. The DNA of the CDR3 is TGTGCCAGCAGCGTAGTAGCAGGGATGGACACTGAAGCTTTCTTT.